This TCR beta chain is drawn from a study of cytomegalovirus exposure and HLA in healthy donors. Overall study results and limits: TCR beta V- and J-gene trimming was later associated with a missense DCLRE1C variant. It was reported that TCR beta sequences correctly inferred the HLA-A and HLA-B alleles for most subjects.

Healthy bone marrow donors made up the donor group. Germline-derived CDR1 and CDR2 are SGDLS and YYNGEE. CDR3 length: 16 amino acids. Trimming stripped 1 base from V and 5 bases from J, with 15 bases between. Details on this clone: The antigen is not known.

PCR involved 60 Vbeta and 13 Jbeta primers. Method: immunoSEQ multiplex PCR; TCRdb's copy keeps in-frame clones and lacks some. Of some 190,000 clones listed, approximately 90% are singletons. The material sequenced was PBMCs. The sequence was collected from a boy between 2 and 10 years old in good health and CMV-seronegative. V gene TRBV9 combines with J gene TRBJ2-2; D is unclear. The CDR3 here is CASSVSVRTETGELFF. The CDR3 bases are TGTGCCAGCAGCGTATCGGTCCGAACGGAGACCGGGGAGCTGTTTTTT.